This T cell receptor beta chain was retrieved from a study of blood T cell repertoires in COVID-19. The CDR3 spans 15 residues. V lost 3 bases to trimming and J lost 1 base, with 12 bases between them. The germline CDR1 and CDR2 sequences are KGHSH and LQKENI. TCRdb's table, derived via immunoSEQ multiplex PCR, lists solely in-frame clones and lacks some. This table holds 25,000 to 30,000 clones, roughly 90% found once. The chain carries TRBV18 and TRBJ1-1; no reliable D call. This TCR came from a man in his 70s with active or convalescent COVID-19. The sample comprised peripheral blood. CDR3 bases: TGTGCCAGCTCACCGCCGTACAGCCAGAACACTGAAGCTTTCTTT. Protein sequence: CASSPPYSQNTEAFF.